This passage covers 20 T cell receptor beta chains from one sample sequenced in a study of vaccination and CD4 T cells after COVID-19 (dated by TCRdb to 2022 to 2024). The treatment or condition label, read with the paper, signifies: approximately 9-day PBMC culture with coronavirus spike peptide pools or control peptides (ViraFEST assay). Library preparation employed PCR. The instrument given in TCRdb is Illumina iSeq 100. DNA from cultured CD4+ T cells underwent TCR sequencing with the Oncomine TCR Beta short-read assay at the Johns Hopkins FTIC core. TCRdb cleaned the public reads at Q25 with fastp, built clones with MiXCR and kept in-frame beta chains. Under each unique CDR3 protein, matching rows form one entry showing the most common genes and DNA. In this sample the table shows about 20,000 distinct CDR3 sequences, roughly 40% of which occur a single time. The top ten clones comprise around 3% of the sample.

Their specific antigens are unknown. Sample: CD4+ T cells from blood, cultured in vitro, taken after SARS-CoV-2 vaccination. These receptors all stem from a human donor who had recovered from COVID-19.

The chain couples TRBV10-3 to TRBJ1-1; 7 nucleotides agree with TRBD1. Germline-derived CDR1 and CDR2 are ENHRY and SYGVKD. The CDR3 has 13 amino acids. The J segment lost 1 base and the V segment lost 10 bases, leaving 6 bases of the junction unmatched. CDR3 in DNA: TGTGCCACATTCGGGACAGAGAACACTGAAGCTTTCTTT. Translated: CATFGTENTEAFF.

CDR3 bases: TGTGCCAGCAGCCAAACAGGGGGCCGACTAGTTGGAGAGACCCAGTACTTC. Translating gives CASSQTGGRLVGETQYF. This chain uses TRBV7-9 with TRBJ2-5; TRBD1 aligns across 9 bases. The CDR3 loop spans 17 amino acids. Per germline, CDR1 SEHNR and CDR2 FQNEAQ (reference sequence). Trimming cost V 5 bases and J 4 bases; bases outside gene matches: 14.

This chain uses TRBV7-3 with TRBJ2-2, with a weak D call TRBD2 (5 bases). Germline V CDR1 and CDR2: SGHTA, FQGTGA. The germline V and J ends were trimmed by 4 bases and 1 base, with 7 bases remaining between them. The CDR3 length is 14 residues. Written as DNA, the CDR3 is TGTGCCAGCAGCTCCGGACTGAACACCGGGGAGCTGTTTTTT. It encodes CASSSGLNTGELFF.

This clonotype was observed a few times. The V gene is TRBV7-2, the J gene TRBJ2-7; TRBD2 aligns across 14 bases. CDR1 and CDR2 from the germline V gene are SGHTA and FQGNSA. CDR3 length: 15 amino acids. V lost 5 bases to trimming and J lost 2 bases; unmatched junction nucleotides: 2. CDR3 sequence (DNA): TGTGCCAGCAGCCGACTAGCGGGAGGGCCCTACGAGCAGTACTTC. Protein sequence: CASSRLAGGPYEQYF. Using reference TRBV7-2 and TRBJ2-7 for the parts outside the CDR3, the full variable domain is GAGVSQSPSNKVTEKGKDVELRCDPISGHTALYWYRQSLGQGLEFLIYFQGNSAPDKSGLPSDRFSAERTGGSVSTLTIQRTQQEDSAVYLCASSRLAGGPYEQYFGPGTRLTVT.

The genes are TRBV28 and TRBJ2-2; D unresolved. The V gene lost 2 bases and the J gene lost 6 bases, with 10 bases spanning the gap. The CDR3 spans 14 residues. In germline, CDR1 is MDHEN, CDR2 SYDVKM. The CDR3 DNA reads as TGTGCCAGCAGTTTACTCCTAGGATCCGGGGAGCTGTTTTTT. Translating it yields CASSLLLGSGELFF.

The J gene is TRBJ2-2, the V gene TRBV27; D is uncertain. The CDR3 has 16 amino acids. Trimming stripped 4 bases from V and 0 bases from J, with 12 bases between. Germline loops: CDR1 MNHEY, CDR2 SMNVEV (reference sequence). The CDR3 coding sequence is TGTGCCAGCAGTTCCCGGACGGGTGCGAACACCGGGGAGCTGTTTTTT. This translates into CASSSRTGANTGELFF.

The count of this clonotype is one. The rearrangement links TRBV7-2 to TRBJ1-1; tentatively, D is TRBD1 (5 bases). The CDR3 sequence is 14 residues long. CDR1 is SGHTA and CDR2 is FQGNSA in the germline V gene. Trimming removed 1 base from V and 4 bases from J, with 10 bases in between. The CDR3 is CASSLVRVGTEAFF. CDR3 nucleotide sequence: TGTGCCAGCAGCTTAGTCAGGGTAGGCACTGAAGCTTTCTTT.

This clonotype was seen a single time. The rearrangement joins TRBV20-1 to TRBJ2-1; D is uncertain. Trimming pared 0 bases from V and 6 bases from J, leaving 9 bases between. CDR3 length equals 13 residues. Germline CDR1 and CDR2: DFQATT and SNEGSKA (reference sequence). Here the CDR3 DNA reads TGCAGTGCTAGAGATTGGGGTAGCAATGAGCAGTTCTTC. Translation gives CSARDWGSNEQFF.

The CDR3 bases are TGCAGTGCTAGCCACACTAGCGGGGGTATTCAAGAGACCCAGTACTTC. Its protein product is CSASHTSGGIQETQYF. J is TRBJ2-5 and V is TRBV20-1; 11 positions match TRBD2. The CDR3 runs to 16 residues. Germline CDR1 DFQATT, CDR2 SNEGSKA (reference sequence). V was pared by 3 bases and J by 2 bases, with 8 bases of the junction left unmatched.

V usage is TRBV20-1 and J usage is TRBJ1-5; 10 bases map to TRBD1. This CDR3 is built from 17 residues. The germline V gene encodes CDR1 DFQATT and CDR2 SNEGSKA (reference sequence). V lost 7 bases to trimming and J lost 0 bases; unmatched junction nucleotides: 12. DNA for the CDR3: TGCAGTGTCCCGTTGGGACAGGGGACATATAGCAATCAGCCCCAGCATTTT. It specifies CSVPLGQGTYSNQPQHF.

This clonotype was seen a handful of times. The chain couples TRBV6-1 to TRBJ2-7, with D possibly TRBD1 on 6 matching bases. The CDR3 runs 13 residues. Trimming took 10 bases from V and 3 from J, leaving 16 bases between them. In germline, CDR1 is MNHNS, CDR2 SASEGT. The CDR3 loop reads CATEETGNYEQYF. The CDR3, as DNA: TGTGCCACCGAAGAGACAGGCAACTACGAGCAGTACTTC.

This clonotype was observed a handful of times. The V call is TRBV7-8, the J call TRBJ1-5; a possible D gene is TRBD1 (6 bases). The CDR3 runs to 19 residues. V was shortened by 2 bases and J by 2 bases, with 22 bases between the two germline ends. Per germline, CDR1 SGHVS and CDR2 FQNEAQ. CDR3 bases: TGTGCCAGCAGCTTAAGGAGAGGGACACCCTCGAGCGGCAATCAGCCCCAGCATTTT. Translating it yields CASSLRRGTPSSGNQPQHF.

The table lists this clonotype with a few counts. This chain uses TRBV7-6 with TRBJ1-6, with TRBD1 as a possible D gene (6 bases). Trimming removed 0 bases from V and 10 bases from J, with 13 bases in between. The CDR3 sequence is 15 residues long. The germline V gene encodes CDR1 SGHVS and CDR2 FNYEAQ. This CDR3 reads CASSLASGVDSPLHF. CDR3 nucleotide sequence: TGTGCCAGCAGCTTAGCATCAGGGGTGGACTCACCCCTCCACTTT. Full variable domain (missing parts from reference TRBV7-6 and TRBJ1-6): GAGVSQSPRYKVTKRGQDVALRCDPISGHVSLYWYRQALGQGPEFLTYFNYEAQQDKSGLPNDRFSAERPEGSISTLTIQRTEQRDSAMYRCASSLASGVDSPLHFGNGTRLTVT.

The chain employs TRBV19 and TRBJ1-1; D may be TRBD1 (5 bases). Germline V gives CDR1 LNHDA, CDR2 SQIVND (reference sequence). This CDR3 has 14 residues. Trimming took off 5 bases at V and 5 bases at J, with 15 bases between the two ends. The CDR3 loop is CASSSQGIGTEAFF. The CDR3 bases are TGTGCCAGTAGTTCCCAGGGAATAGGGACTGAAGCTTTCTTT.

In its sample, this clonotype ranks as medium-sized. The chain uses TRBV24-1 and TRBJ1-5, with no clear D. The CDR3 loop spans 12 amino acids. Germline V CDR1 and CDR2: KGHDR, SFDVKD. V was trimmed by 7 bases and J by 4 bases, leaving 7 bases between them. The CDR3 bases are TGTGCCACCAGCAATCCAAATCAGCCCCAGCATTTT. Protein product: CATSNPNQPQHF.

This chain connects TRBV7-9 to TRBJ1-6, with 9 bases lining up with TRBD1. This CDR3 has 13 amino acids. The V gene's germline CDR1 is SEHNR and CDR2 FQNEAQ (reference sequence). J lost 10 bases, V lost 4 bases, and 2 bases had no gene match. The DNA for the CDR3 is TGTGCCAGCAGCTCGACAGGGGGGTCACCCCTCCACTTT. This sequence encodes CASSSTGGSPLHF. The whole variable domain, remainder taken from reference TRBV7-9 and TRBJ1-6, is DTGVSQNPRHKITKRGQNVTFRCDPISEHNRLYWYRQTLGQGPEFLTYFQNEAQLEKSRLLSDRFSAERPKGSFSTLEIQRTEQGDSAMYLCASSSTGGSPLHFGNGTRLTVT.

The chain carries TRBV6-1 and TRBJ1-5, with D possibly matching TRBD1 (6 bases). Trimming removed 6 bases from V and 3 bases from J, with 15 bases in between. Germline CDR1 MNHNS, CDR2 SASEGT. The CDR3 totals 15 residues. CDR3 nucleotide sequence: TGTGCCAGCAGAGTGCCGGGACAACTCAATCAGCCCCAGCATTTT. Translation: CASRVPGQLNQPQHF.

The V and J genes are TRBV7-2 and TRBJ2-4; the D is unclear. The CDR3 has 14 amino acids. V lost 1 base and J lost 6, with 10 bases in between. CDR1 and CDR2 (germline): SGHTA, FQGNSA. The CDR3 DNA is TGTGCCAGCAGCTTAGTTCCGGCCGGAAACATTCAGTACTTC. It codes for CASSLVPAGNIQYF.

This clonotype is medium-sized (0.01 to 0.1%) within its sample. The chain uses TRBV15 and TRBJ2-1; possibly TRBD1 for D (5 bases). The CDR3 sequence is 13 residues long. The V end lost 0 bases, the J end lost 9 bases, and 9 bases lay between the germline ends. The germline gives CDR1 LNHNV, CDR2 YYDKDF (reference sequence). DNA of the CDR3: TGTGCCACCAGCAGAGATCAGGGTTCTGAGCAGTTCTTC. Protein sequence: CATSRDQGSEQFF.

The chain employs TRBV7-2 and TRBJ1-6, with D tentatively TRBD1 (5 bases). Germline V CDR1 and CDR2: SGHTA, FQGNSA. The CDR3 is made up of 16 amino acids. The ends were cut back, 2 bases at V and 9 bases at J, with 17 bases in the middle. In DNA form, the CDR3 reads TGTGCCAGCAGCTTATCCGGGGCCCTTCTCGGTTCACCCCTCCACTTT. It translates to CASSLSGALLGSPLHF.